The rows below give T cell receptor beta chains drawn from one sample of a study of graft-versus-host responses after intestinal transplantation. Antigens for these TCRs are unknown. TCRdb keeps only in-frame clones here, not all; method: immunoSEQ multiplex PCR. Among about 120,000 clones, 90% to 95% were seen once, and the ten largest hold more than 0.09%. The starting material was unstimulated CD4+ T cells sorted from spleen or lymph node cells, obtained before intestinal transplant. These receptors were obtained from a human donor who received an intestinal transplant. The CDR3 runs from the conserved cysteine through the conserved F or W. D genes are given only for firm matches. Clone size appears in some rows only: once, few, many, or a class for an expanded clone.

j_call clone_size d_call v_call cdr3_nt cdr3_aa
TRBJ2-1 - - TRBV7-3 TGTGCCAAATGGTGGAGGGGTACCTACAATGAGCAGTTCTTC CAKWWRGTYNEQFF
TRBJ2-7 - TRBD2 TRBV6-5 TGTGCCAGCAGTTACACATCGGGACTAGCGGTGTACGAGCAGTACTTC CASSYTSGLAVYEQYF
TRBJ1-1 - - TRBV27 TGTGCCAGCAGTTTTTCCTCCGGGTCCCGCGAAGCTTTCTTT CASSFSSGSREAFF
TRBJ1-1 - - TRBV4-2 TGTGCCAGCAGCCTACAGGCGGGCCCTCCGAACACTGAAGCTTTCTTT CASSLQAGPPNTEAFF
TRBJ2-2 - TRBD2 TRBV9 TGTGCCAGCAGCCCCCGGGCCGGACTAGCGGGAGAGAGGAGGTCCGGGGAGCTGTTTTTT CASSPRAGLAGERRSGELFF
TRBJ1-3 - - TRBV18 TGTGCCAGCTCCCCTGGGGAGCCACCCGGAGTCGCCATATATTTT CASSPGEPPGVAIYF
TRBJ2-1 - - TRBV7-3 TGTGCCAGCAGCCGACCTCCCGGCAATGAGCAGTTCTTC CASSRPPGNEQFF
TRBJ2-7 - TRBD2 TRBV2 TGTGCCAGCAGACCGGGACTAGCGGGCTACGAGCAGTACTTC CASRPGLAGYEQYF
TRBJ1-3 once TRBD1 TRBV5-6 TGTGCCAGCAGCCCTGTGACAGGGCTATCTGGAAACACCATATATTTT CASSPVTGLSGNTIYF
TRBJ2-7 - TRBD1 TRBV7-2 TGTGCCAGCAGCCACCGGGACAGGGGCTACGAGCAGTACTTC CASSHRDRGYEQYF
TRBJ1-2 - - TRBV18 TGTGCCAGCTCACCCGGGACTCTTTATGGCTACACCTTC CASSPGTLYGYTF
TRBJ1-2 - - TRBV10-1 TGCGCCAGCAGTGATTACGGGGGCTACACCTTC CASSDYGGYTF
TRBJ1-3 - TRBD1 TRBV7-8 TGTGCCAGCAGCTATGGACAGGGAGATACTGGAAACACCATATATTTT CASSYGQGDTGNTIYF
TRBJ2-7 - - TRBV7-8 TGTGCCAGCAGCTTAGATTTCGATTACGAGCAGTACTTC CASSLDFDYEQYF
TRBJ2-7 - TRBD1 TRBV5-1 TGCGCCAGCAGCCTGGGGGGACAGGGGATTTCCTACGAGCAGTACTTC CASSLGGQGISYEQYF